A selection of T cell receptor beta chains follows, all from one sample in a study of patients with pleural tuberculosis. Using its own MiXCR run on the reads, TCRdb lists one record per CDR3 protein. The sample carries approximately 50,000 distinct CDR3 sequences, 6% to 9.5% recorded once. The receptor source for this set is a human donor with pleural tuberculosis. The CDR3 runs from the conserved cysteine through the conserved F or W. The D gene is left open where the match is weak. Size values are once, few and many counts, or a class for expanded clones, and some rows have none.

CDR3nt: TGTGCCAGCACCACGGCAGGGTCGCACAATCAGCCCCAGCATTTT
CDR3aa: CASTTAGSHNQPQHF
j_gene: TRBJ1-5
d_gene: -
v_gene: TRBV11-2
abundance: many

CDR3nt: TGTGCCAGCAGTCTTCGGGCCCTCCAAGAGACCCAGTACTTC
CDR3aa: CASSLRALQETQYF
j_gene: TRBJ2-5
d_gene: -
v_gene: TRBV28
abundance: many

CDR3nt: TGTGCCAGCAGCGCTGACAGGAACGATCAGCCCCAGCATTTT
CDR3aa: CASSADRNDQPQHF
j_gene: TRBJ1-5
d_gene: -
v_gene: TRBV2
abundance: many

CDR3nt: TGTGCCAGCAGCTCGGGGGCGGAGACCCAGTACTTC
CDR3aa: CASSSGAETQYF
j_gene: TRBJ2-5
d_gene: -
v_gene: TRBV11-3
abundance: many

CDR3nt: TGTGCCAGCAGTGAAGCCGGAGACTCCTACGAGCAGTACTTC
CDR3aa: CASSEAGDSYEQYF
j_gene: TRBJ2-7
d_gene: -
v_gene: TRBV25-1
abundance: many

CDR3nt: TGTGCCAGCAGCCAAGGGGACTATGTTGGAAACACCATATATTTT
CDR3aa: CASSQGDYVGNTIYF
j_gene: TRBJ1-3
d_gene: -
v_gene: TRBV4-2
abundance: -

CDR3nt: TGTGCCAGCAGTCCGACCCTAAGGGGTGAAGCTTTCTTT
CDR3aa: CASSPTLRGEAFF
j_gene: TRBJ1-1
d_gene: -
v_gene: TRBV12-3/TRBV12-4
abundance: many

CDR3nt: TGTGCCAGCAGTCTCGGGACGGCGTACAATGAGCAGTTCTTC
CDR3aa: CASSLGTAYNEQFF
j_gene: TRBJ2-1
d_gene: -
v_gene: TRBV27
abundance: many

CDR3nt: TGTGCCAGCAGCCCCAAGGGGAAAAACATTCAGTACTTC
CDR3aa: CASSPKGKNIQYF
j_gene: TRBJ2-4
d_gene: -
v_gene: TRBV27
abundance: many

CDR3nt: TGTGCCAGCAGCCCACAGGACGGAGATAATTCACCCCTCCACTTT
CDR3aa: CASSPQDGDNSPLHF
j_gene: TRBJ1-6
d_gene: -
v_gene: TRBV11-1
abundance: few

CDR3nt: TGTGCCAGCAGTGATGACGGGATCACCGGGGAGCTGTTTTTT
CDR3aa: CASSDDGITGELFF
j_gene: TRBJ2-2
d_gene: -
v_gene: TRBV2
abundance: many

CDR3nt: TGTGCCAGCAGCGGACGAACGGGGTTAGATACGCAGTATTTT
CDR3aa: CASSGRTGLDTQYF
j_gene: TRBJ2-3
d_gene: -
v_gene: TRBV11-1
abundance: many

CDR3nt: TGTGCCACCAGTGAGTTCGGCGGTAGCTCCTACAATGAGCAGTTCTTC
CDR3aa: CATSEFGGSSYNEQFF
j_gene: TRBJ2-1
d_gene: -
v_gene: TRBV24-1
abundance: many

CDR3nt: TGTGCCAGCAGCCCCGGACACCAAAACACTGAAGCTTTCTTT
CDR3aa: CASSPGHQNTEAFF
j_gene: TRBJ1-1
d_gene: -
v_gene: TRBV7-8
abundance: few

CDR3nt: TGCAGCGCCCTAAGACAGGGAAATGAAAAACTGTTTTTT
CDR3aa: CSALRQGNEKLFF
j_gene: TRBJ1-4
d_gene: TRBD1
v_gene: TRBV29-1
abundance: -

CDR3nt: TGTGCCAGCTCGACTAGCGGACCCCCCACAGATACGCAGTATTTT
CDR3aa: CASSTSGPPTDTQYF
j_gene: TRBJ2-3
d_gene: TRBD2
v_gene: TRBV28
abundance: many

CDR3nt: TGTGCCAGCAGTTTAGAGGGGGTCTCCTACAATGAGCAGTTCTTC
CDR3aa: CASSLEGVSYNEQFF
j_gene: TRBJ2-1
d_gene: -
v_gene: TRBV12-3/TRBV12-4
abundance: many